This T cell receptor beta chain was found in a study of cytomegalovirus exposure and HLA in healthy donors. The overall study: Of all 360 or so donors who were genotyped, 70% to 85% belonged to the Caucasian-associated ancestry cluster.

General study findings and limits: Presence/absence analyses took donor sequencing depth as roughly uniform. Beyond CMV serostatus, there was no information to go on about immune exposure. Among CMV-associated TCR beta chains, most appeared HLA-restricted in a later analysis.

This clone was found once. The antigen is not known. Germline V gene data show CDR1 as MNHNS and CDR2 as SASEGT. Trimming stripped 0 bases from V and 2 bases from J, with 8 bases between. The CDR3 is 14 amino acids. Amplification used 60 Vbeta primers and 13 Jbeta primers. The table came from immunoSEQ multiplex PCR; TCRdb's copy has only in-frame clones and leaves some out. The table records approximately 130,000 clones, approximately 80% of them present only once. The rearrangement joins TRBV6-1 to TRBJ2-7, with D unresolved. The source material was PBMCs. This TCR derives from a boy aged 2 to 10 in good health and CMV-seronegative. Written as DNA, the CDR3 is TGTGCCAGCAGTGAAGCAGGTAGCCCCTACGAGCAGTACTTC. Protein: CASSEAGSPYEQYF.